The rows below give T cell receptor beta chains drawn from one sample of a study of shared clonotypes between healthy human individuals. TCRdb's table, derived via immunoSEQ multiplex PCR, lists solely in-frame clones and lacks some. This table has roughly 300,000 clones, around 67% appearing once. Input material: memory CD4+ T cells sorted from blood. The receptors derive from a young man in good health. CDR3s include the opening cysteine and the closing phenylalanine or tryptophan. The order of the fields is J gene, D gene, clone size, V gene, CDR3 protein, CDR3 DNA. D genes are given only for firm matches. Size tells how often a clone was seen (once, few, many) or the class of an expanded clone, and some rows leave it out.

TRBJ2-1 TRBD2 NA TRBV19 CASHVRLAAYNEQFF TGTGCCAGCCACGTCCGGCTAGCGGCCTACAATGAGCAGTTCTTC
TRBJ2-3 NA many TRBV5-6 CASSPEAGSDTQYF TGTGCCAGCAGCCCGGAGGCGGGCTCCGATACGCAGTATTTT
TRBJ2-3 NA NA TRBV5-1 CASSLGQTSDTQYF TGCGCCAGCAGCTTAGGACAGACCTCAGATACGCAGTATTTT
TRBJ2-7 NA NA TRBV19 CASSPGTGGIAGARYEQYF TGTGCCAGTAGTCCCGGGACAGGCGGCATAGCGGGAGCTCGCTACGAGCAGTACTTC
TRBJ1-5 TRBD1 NA TRBV5-5 CASSPTGTSNQPQHF TGTGCCAGCAGCCCGACAGGGACTAGCAATCAGCCCCAGCATTTT
TRBJ2-7 NA NA TRBV5-4 CASRSWGVGTYEQYF TGTGCCAGCAGGAGCTGGGGGGTTGGAACCTACGAGCAGTACTTC
TRBJ1-5 NA NA TRBV6-1 CASSADSLNSNQPQHF TGTGCCAGCAGTGCGGACAGCCTCAATAGCAATCAGCCCCAGCATTTT
TRBJ2-3 NA NA TRBV28 CASISPGLLGTQYF TGTGCCAGCATCTCCCCGGGACTCCTAGGAACGCAGTATTTT
TRBJ2-5 NA NA TRBV5-1 CASTGTPPQETQYF TGCGCCAGCACGGGAACGCCACCGCAAGAGACCCAGTACTTC
TRBJ2-1 NA many TRBV18 CASSPAGRGGVQFF TGTGCCAGCTCACCGGCGGGAAGGGGCGGGGTGCAGTTCTTC
TRBJ2-7 TRBD1 NA TRBV5-1 CASSYPRQGAKIPYEQYF TGCGCCAGCAGCTACCCGAGGCAGGGGGCCAAAATTCCCTACGAGCAGTACTTC
TRBJ2-7 NA NA TRBV7-2 CASSLALGATGEQYF TGTGCCAGCAGCTTAGCGCTGGGGGCTACGGGCGAGCAGTACTTC
TRBJ1-4 TRBD1 NA TRBV7-2 CASSLATGVEKLFF TGTGCCAGCAGCTTAGCGACAGGGGTAGAAAAACTGTTTTTT
TRBJ2-6 NA NA TRBV5-1 CASSSQVTSSGANVLTF TGCGCCAGCAGCTCGCAGGTGACCTCCTCTGGGGCCAACGTCCTGACTTTC
TRBJ1-5 TRBD1 NA TRBV6-5 CASSYSGTGNQPQHF TGTGCCAGCAGTTATTCCGGGACAGGGAATCAGCCCCAGCATTTT
TRBJ1-2 NA NA TRBV5-6 CASSFIDVSNYGYTF TGTGCCAGCAGCTTCATTGACGTATCTAACTATGGCTACACCTTC
TRBJ2-1 TRBD2 NA TRBV2 CASNPLAAEQFF TGTGCCAGCAATCCCCTAGCGGCTGAGCAGTTCTTC
TRBJ2-1 NA NA TRBV7-3 CASSLSGPYNEQFF TGTGCCAGCAGCTTAAGTGGTCCCTACAATGAGCAGTTCTTC
TRBJ2-3 TRBD2 NA TRBV25-1 CASSRTSGRTDTQYF TGTGCCAGCAGTAGGACTAGCGGGAGGACAGATACGCAGTATTTT
TRBJ2-5 TRBD2 NA TRBV9 CASSVEEGLAGGKETQYF TGTGCCAGCAGCGTAGAAGAAGGACTAGCGGGAGGGAAAGAGACCCAGTACTTC
TRBJ2-7 NA NA TRBV2 CASSERHEQYF TGTGCCAGCAGTGAAAGGCACGAGCAGTACTTC
TRBJ1-4 TRBD1 NA TRBV25-1 CASSEFGGTGNEKLFF TGTGCCAGCAGTGAATTTGGCGGGACAGGGAATGAAAAACTGTTTTTT
TRBJ2-1 NA NA TRBV2 CASSGGTQGTHNEQFF TGTGCCAGCAGTGGGGGAACTCAGGGGACCCACAATGAGCAGTTCTTC
TRBJ1-5 NA few TRBV7-8 CASSSQRHVSNQPQHF TGTGCCAGCAGCTCCCAACGACACGTTTCCAATCAGCCCCAGCATTTT
TRBJ2-5 NA NA TRBV28 CASSLPIGVKETQYF TGTGCCAGCAGTTTACCAATTGGTGTGAAAGAGACCCAGTACTTC
TRBJ2-1 NA many TRBV4-2 CASSQVSVLGEQFF TGTGCCAGCAGCCAAGTTTCAGTCTTGGGTGAGCAGTTCTTC
TRBJ2-2 NA many TRBV28 CASTLIQDSGELFF TGTGCCAGCACTCTAATTCAGGATTCCGGGGAGCTGTTTTTT
TRBJ2-3 NA NA TRBV9 CASSVVGAQTDTQYF TGTGCCAGCAGCGTAGTCGGGGCCCAAACAGATACGCAGTATTTT
TRBJ1-3 NA NA TRBV7-3 CASSLTSGVGNTIYF TGTGCCAGCAGCTTAACTTCGGGGGTTGGAAACACCATATATTTT
TRBJ2-7 TRBD2 NA TRBV10-3 CAIRPLVVAHHGGDSYEQYF TGTGCCATCCGGCCGTTGGTCGTGGCTCATCACGGGGGGGACTCCTACGAGCAGTACTTC
TRBJ1-4 NA NA TRBV5-5 CASSLGGSANEKLFF TGTGCCAGCAGCTTGGGGGGGTCGGCTAATGAAAAACTGTTTTTT
TRBJ2-4 NA few TRBV10-1 CASSPRAGDIQYF TGCGCCAGCAGCCCCAGGGCCGGAGACATTCAGTACTTC
TRBJ2-7 NA NA TRBV28 CAAVGFNTYEQYF TGTGCCGCGGTAGGTTTCAACACCTACGAGCAGTACTTC
TRBJ2-3 NA NA TRBV4-1 CASSPPVLADTQYF TGCGCCAGCAGTCCTCCTGTATTAGCAGATACGCAGTATTTT
TRBJ2-3 NA NA TRBV19 CASSISRVSTDTQYF TGTGCCAGTAGTATATCCCGGGTCAGCACAGATACGCAGTATTTT
TRBJ2-5 NA NA TRBV7-9 CASSLATPSRDSQETQYF TGTGCCAGCAGCTTAGCCACGCCTTCACGGGACTCCCAAGAGACCCAGTACTTC
TRBJ1-1 NA NA TRBV9 CASSVVNTEAFF TGTGCCAGCAGCGTAGTAAACACTGAAGCTTTCTTT
TRBJ1-1 TRBD1 NA TRBV5-1 CASSLGQGGVESFF TGCGCCAGCAGCTTGGGACAGGGAGGTGTAGAGTCCTTCTTT
TRBJ2-7 NA few TRBV10-3 CATRRVGMGEYEQYF TGTGCCACCCGAAGGGTCGGTATGGGAGAGTACGAGCAGTACTTC
TRBJ1-2 NA NA TRBV6-1 CASNMGDLLGYTF TGTGCCAGTAATATGGGGGACCTCTTAGGCTACACCTTC
TRBJ1-1 TRBD1 once TRBV28 CASSRDSTGATTEAFF TGTGCCAGCAGCCGAGATTCGACAGGGGCGACCACTGAAGCTTTCTTT
TRBJ2-5 NA many TRBV27 CASSLSITRKETQYF TGTGCCAGCAGTTTATCGATAACGCGTAAAGAGACCCAGTACTTC
TRBJ2-5 NA NA TRBV9 CASSPGLAETQYF TGTGCCAGCAGCCCAGGTCTAGCGGAGACCCAGTACTTC
TRBJ2-2 TRBD1 NA TRBV6-6 CASSPGQGWSGELFF TGTGCCAGCAGCCCCGGACAGGGGTGGAGCGGGGAGCTGTTTTTT
TRBJ2-1 NA NA TRBV18 CASSPPGGLTYNEQFF TGTGCCAGCTCACCACCGGGGGGCCTCACCTACAATGAGCAGTTCTTC
TRBJ1-1 NA once TRBV5-1 CASTSGDSYTEAFF TGCGCCAGCACCTCCGGAGACAGTTACACTGAAGCTTTCTTT
TRBJ1-5 TRBD1 NA TRBV19 CASNRGGFGNQPQHF TGTGCCAGTAATCGAGGGGGCTTTGGGAATCAGCCCCAGCATTTT
TRBJ1-4 TRBD1 NA TRBV28 CASSFGTGSNEKLFF TGTGCCAGCAGTTTTGGGACAGGATCTAATGAAAAACTGTTTTTT
TRBJ2-1 NA once TRBV7-9 CASSPRIPGAYNEQFF TGTGCCAGCAGCCCCCGGATCCCAGGAGCCTACAATGAGCAGTTCTTC
TRBJ2-5 NA NA TRBV27 CASSHNRAAQETQYF TGTGCCAGCAGCCATAACAGGGCTGCCCAAGAGACCCAGTACTTC
TRBJ1-1 TRBD1 NA TRBV10-2 CASSQLAQGAPEAFF TGCGCCAGCAGTCAACTCGCACAGGGGGCTCCTGAAGCTTTCTTT
TRBJ1-1 NA NA TRBV12-2 CASRLVNCSASGVGTEAFF TGTGCAAGTCGCTTAGTGAATTGTTCGGCCAGTGGGGTCGGCACTGAAGCTTTCTTT
TRBJ2-5 NA NA TRBV5-1 CASSNRDEETQYF TGCGCCAGCAGCAACCGGGACGAAGAGACCCAGTACTTC